The rows below give T cell receptor beta chains drawn from one sample of a study of T cell clusters in autoimmune cytopenias. TCRdb re-called the multiplex PCR reads, yielding one record per CDR3 amino acid sequence without DNA. The repertoire table contains roughly 2,000 distinct CDR3 sequences. The specimen sequenced was peripheral blood. These receptors all stem from a human donor with an autoimmune cytopenia or autoimmune hepatitis (not recorded which). Each CDR3 is given with its conserved first and last residue. Part of the rows lack a size; the others show once, few, many or a class for expanded clones.

J gene: TRBJ2-2
clone size: medium-sized
V gene: TRBV24-1
CDR3 protein: CATLEAGANTGELFF

J gene: TRBJ2-7
clone size: .
V gene: TRBV28
CDR3 protein: CASSRTTSGSYEQYF

J gene: TRBJ2-6
clone size: large
V gene: TRBV6-6
CDR3 protein: CAVTPGANVLTF

J gene: TRBJ1-6
clone size: medium-sized
V gene: TRBV19
CDR3 protein: CASSINGQGDSPLHF

J gene: TRBJ1-1
clone size: .
V gene: TRBV18
CDR3 protein: CASSPRGRNTEAFF

J gene: TRBJ1-2
clone size: medium-sized
V gene: TRBV6-6
CDR3 protein: CASSYQAGQGFYTF

J gene: TRBJ2-7
clone size: .
V gene: TRBV20-1
CDR3 protein: CSALRDSYEQYF

J gene: TRBJ2-3
clone size: .
V gene: TRBV24-1
CDR3 protein: CATSDRRPILDTDTQYF

J gene: TRBJ1-5
clone size: .
V gene: TRBV6-5
CDR3 protein: CASTGGNQPQHF

J gene: TRBJ1-1
clone size: .
V gene: TRBV18
CDR3 protein: CASSPPQGAGNTEAFF

J gene: TRBJ2-2
clone size: .
V gene: TRBV5-4
CDR3 protein: CASSLAGGLNTGELFF

J gene: TRBJ2-2
clone size: medium-sized
V gene: TRBV5-6
CDR3 protein: CASSPIIGGGAPGELFF

J gene: TRBJ2-1
clone size: large
V gene: TRBV15
CDR3 protein: CATSRSHGSYNEQFF

J gene: TRBJ2-6
clone size: large
V gene: TRBV19
CDR3 protein: CASSMGTGGAGANVLTF

J gene: TRBJ1-5
clone size: medium-sized
V gene: TRBV6-2/TRBV6-3
CDR3 protein: CASSAAGTGGDHSNQPQHF